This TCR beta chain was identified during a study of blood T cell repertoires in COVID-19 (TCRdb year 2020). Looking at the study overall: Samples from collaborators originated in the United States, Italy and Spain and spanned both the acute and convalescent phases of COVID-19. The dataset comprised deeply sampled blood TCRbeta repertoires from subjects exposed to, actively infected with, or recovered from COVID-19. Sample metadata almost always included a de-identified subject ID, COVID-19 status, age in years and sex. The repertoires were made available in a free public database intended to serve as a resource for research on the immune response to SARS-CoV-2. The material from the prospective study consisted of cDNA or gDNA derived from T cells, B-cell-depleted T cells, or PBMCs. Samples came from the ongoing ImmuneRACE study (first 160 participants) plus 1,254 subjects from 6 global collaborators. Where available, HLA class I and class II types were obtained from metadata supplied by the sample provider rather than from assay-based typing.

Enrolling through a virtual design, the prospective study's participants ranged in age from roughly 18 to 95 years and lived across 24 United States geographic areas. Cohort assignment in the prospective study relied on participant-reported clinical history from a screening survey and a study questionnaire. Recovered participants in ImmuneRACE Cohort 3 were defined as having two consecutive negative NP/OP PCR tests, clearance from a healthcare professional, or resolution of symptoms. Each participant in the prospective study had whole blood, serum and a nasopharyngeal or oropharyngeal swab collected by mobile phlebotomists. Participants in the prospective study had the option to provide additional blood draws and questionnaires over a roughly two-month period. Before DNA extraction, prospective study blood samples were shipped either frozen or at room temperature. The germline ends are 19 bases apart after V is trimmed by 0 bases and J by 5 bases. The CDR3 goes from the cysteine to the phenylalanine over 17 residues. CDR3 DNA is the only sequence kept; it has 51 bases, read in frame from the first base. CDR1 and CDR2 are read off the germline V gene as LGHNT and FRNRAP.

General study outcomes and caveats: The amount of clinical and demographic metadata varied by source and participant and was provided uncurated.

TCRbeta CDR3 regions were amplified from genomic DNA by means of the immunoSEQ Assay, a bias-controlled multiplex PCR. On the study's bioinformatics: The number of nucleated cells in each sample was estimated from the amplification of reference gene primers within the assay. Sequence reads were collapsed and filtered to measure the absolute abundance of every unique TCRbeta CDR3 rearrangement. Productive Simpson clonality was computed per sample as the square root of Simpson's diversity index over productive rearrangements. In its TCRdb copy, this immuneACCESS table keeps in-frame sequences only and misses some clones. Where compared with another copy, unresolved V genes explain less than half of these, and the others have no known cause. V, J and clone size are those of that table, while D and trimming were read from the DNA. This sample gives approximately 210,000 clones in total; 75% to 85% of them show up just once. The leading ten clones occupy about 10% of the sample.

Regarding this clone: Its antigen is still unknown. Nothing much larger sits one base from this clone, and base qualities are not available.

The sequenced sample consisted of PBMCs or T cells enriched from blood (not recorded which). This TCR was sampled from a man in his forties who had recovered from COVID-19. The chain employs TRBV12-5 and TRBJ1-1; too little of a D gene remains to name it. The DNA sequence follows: TGTGCTAGTGGTTTGGTAGGTCAGCGTGGGAGAGCTACTGAAGCTTTCTTT. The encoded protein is CASGLVGQRGRATEAFF.